This T cell receptor (beta chain) was sequenced during a study of blood T cell repertoires in COVID-19. Study details: Samples came from the United States, Italy and Spain, spanning acute and convalescent COVID-19. From T cells, B-cell-depleted T cells, or PBMCs came the material, which was cDNA or gDNA.

Followed over time, Seattle patients had been enrolled while infection was active. J was trimmed by 4 bases and V by 6 bases; bases with no gene match: 7. Germline CDR1 reads SEHNR; CDR2 reads FQNEAQ (reference sequence). CDR3 length: 15 residues. Only in-frame clones appear in the TCRdb table, and some are missing; sequencing was by immunoSEQ multiplex PCR. The table has about 60,000 clones, approximately 80% seen once. The clonotype was recovered from a man aged 25-40 years with COVID-19, enrolled during active disease. J is TRBJ2-1 and V is TRBV7-9, with 9 bases matching TRBD2. The source material was peripheral blood. The CDR3 DNA reads as TGTGCCAGCAGTCCAGCGGGAGGTACTTACAATGAGCAGTTCTTC. Translating it yields CASSPAGGTYNEQFF.